This TCR beta chain derives from a study of response to subunit inactivated influenza vaccine. Study-level findings and limits: It was the authors' suggestion that each seasonal influenza vaccination recruits few new T cells.

The ends lost 2 bases at V and 1 base at J; junction bases unmatched: 4. This CDR3 region has 15 residues. Germline V CDR1 and CDR2: SGHRS, YFSETQ. As to this clonotype: Antigen specificity is unknown.

One entry per CDR3 protein, called by TCRdb with MiXCR from the RT-PCR reads. The data show about 500,000 distinct CDR3 sequences, approximately 15% seen once. The sample was CD4+ T cells sorted from PBMCs, taken approximately 25 months after vaccination. The receptor was derived from a man in his fifties or sixties who received an inactivated influenza vaccine. The chain recombines TRBV5-1 with TRBJ2-3; 7 bases fit TRBD1. In DNA form, the CDR3 reads TGCGCCAGCAGCTTTTTAACAGGGGGCACAGATACGCAGTATTTT. Residues: CASSFLTGGTDTQYF.